This is a list of T cell receptor beta chains from one sample in a study of OX40 agonist ivuxolimab in advanced cancers. Sequencing was performed with immunoSEQ multiplex PCR; in TCRdb, only in-frame clones are kept and a portion is missing. Among about 70,000 clones listed, roughly 90% were seen once. Sequencing used CD4+ or CD8+ T cells sorted from blood, obtained in a trial of the OX40 agonist ivuxolimab. Receptors originate from an adult with an advanced solid tumor such as melanoma, head and neck, liver or kidney cancer. CDR3s include the opening cysteine and the closing phenylalanine or tryptophan. Rows give clone size only sometimes, using once, few, many, or a class for an expanded clone.

TRBJ2-3 | once | TRBV2 | CASNDRRADTQYF
TRBJ1-4 | - | TRBV7-9 | CASSPDRGNEKLFF
TRBJ2-3 | - | TRBV7-3 | CASSTQTGGGTDTQYF
TRBJ2-5 | - | TRBV4-1 | CASSQGSSGGPKETQYF
TRBJ1-6 | - | TRBV6-1 | CASSEAGVSPLHF
TRBJ1-1 | few | TRBV7-2 | CASSKRTGGTEAFF
TRBJ2-3 | - | TRBV6-1 | CASSEIQGRKDTQYF
TRBJ2-7 | - | TRBV28 | CASLAGAPGEQYF
TRBJ2-1 | - | TRBV7-9 | CASSSDPKLHEQFF
TRBJ2-5 | few | TRBV28 | CASSSRDRGLHRETQYF
TRBJ2-3 | - | TRBV4-2 | CASSQDGQYTDTQYF
TRBJ1-1 | - | TRBV11-2 | CASSLGEHTEAFF
TRBJ1-6 | few | TRBV2 | CASRMTVYNSPLHF
TRBJ1-2 | - | TRBV2 | CASRQTGGGDYGYTF
TRBJ2-5 | - | TRBV7-2 | CASSLAPDWWAETQYF
TRBJ2-7 | - | TRBV19 | CATSGQGTYEQYF
TRBJ2-4 | once | TRBV6-5 | CASSHQRGNIQYF
TRBJ1-6 | - | TRBV4-3 | CASSQDGRYSPLHF
TRBJ1-4 | - | TRBV5-1 | CASSPGTGGRTNEKLFF
TRBJ1-2 | once | TRBV5-1 | CASSYLASDGYTF
TRBJ1-1 | - | TRBV27 | CASRLPSGAEAFF
- | - | TRBV28 | CASSSPGQGAEQYF
TRBJ2-3 | - | TRBV7-9 | CASSNGQGDSDTQYF
TRBJ1-5 | - | TRBV27 | CASSLMGDQPQHF
TRBJ1-2 | - | TRBV6-1 | CASSTLQARYGYTF
TRBJ1-1 | - | TRBV28 | CASSLLGTEAFF
TRBJ1-2 | - | TRBV7-2 | CASSSGLSGRYGYTF
TRBJ2-3 | - | TRBV9 | CASSALQTITDTQYF
TRBJ2-2 | - | TRBV6-5 | CASSYPITGELFF
TRBJ1-2 | - | TRBV28 | CASIPGGYSWGGYTF
TRBJ1-2 | - | TRBV7-2 | CASSLGTWWGDYGYTF
TRBJ2-2 | - | TRBV6-4 | CASSVSANTGELFF
TRBJ1-2 | - | TRBV7-2 | CASSPHGTDLGYTF
TRBJ1-5 | - | TRBV19 | CASSIPRVLNQPQHF
TRBJ1-5 | - | TRBV5-6 | CASSSWTFSPNQPQHF
TRBJ1-2 | once | TRBV28 | CASWGQPHGYTF
TRBJ1-2 | - | TRBV10-3 | CAITSNYGYTF
TRBJ1-3 | - | TRBV9 | CASSVDPGQSSSGNTIYF
TRBJ1-6 | - | TRBV19 | CASRPRQGGGDSPLHF
TRBJ1-6 | - | TRBV19 | CASSIAGGPGSPLHF
TRBJ1-3 | - | TRBV5-6 | CASSLQNTIYF
TRBJ1-5 | - | TRBV19 | CASSGGVYSNQPQHF
TRBJ1-2 | - | TRBV2 | CASSEGTPVPNYGYTF
TRBJ2-5 | - | TRBV2 | CASSERTSGEETQYF
TRBJ1-3 | - | TRBV9 | CASSVGSSGNTIYF
TRBJ1-5 | - | TRBV29-1 | CSVSPEWDQPQHF
TRBJ1-6 | once | TRBV7-2 | CASSLVYKGGSPLHF
TRBJ1-1 | - | TRBV7-2 | CASSLVGTDNTEAFF
TRBJ1-1 | few | TRBV7-7 | CASSRDRDTEAFF
TRBJ2-5 | - | TRBV14 | CASSQDLGQNGETQYF
TRBJ1-5 | - | TRBV5-5 | CASRLRPDSNQPQHF
TRBJ1-1 | - | TRBV5-1 | CASSLGDRNTEAFF
TRBJ1-4 | - | TRBV6-5 | CASSVRGSEKLFF